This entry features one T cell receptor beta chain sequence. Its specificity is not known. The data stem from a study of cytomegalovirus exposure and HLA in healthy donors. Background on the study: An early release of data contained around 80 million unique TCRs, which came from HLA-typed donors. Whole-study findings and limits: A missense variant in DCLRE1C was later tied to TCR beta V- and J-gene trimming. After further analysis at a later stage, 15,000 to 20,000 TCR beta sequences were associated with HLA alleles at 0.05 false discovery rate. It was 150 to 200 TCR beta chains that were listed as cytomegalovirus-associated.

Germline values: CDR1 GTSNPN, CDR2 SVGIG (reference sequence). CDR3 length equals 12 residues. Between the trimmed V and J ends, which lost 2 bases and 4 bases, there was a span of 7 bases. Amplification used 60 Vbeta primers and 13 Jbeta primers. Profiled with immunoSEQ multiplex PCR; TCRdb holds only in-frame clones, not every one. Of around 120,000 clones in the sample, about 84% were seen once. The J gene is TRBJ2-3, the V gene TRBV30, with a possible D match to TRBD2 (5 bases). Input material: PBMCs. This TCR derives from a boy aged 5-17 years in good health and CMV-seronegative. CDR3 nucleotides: TGTGCCTGGAGTTCGAGGGCAGATACGCAGTATTTT. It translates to CAWSSRADTQYF.